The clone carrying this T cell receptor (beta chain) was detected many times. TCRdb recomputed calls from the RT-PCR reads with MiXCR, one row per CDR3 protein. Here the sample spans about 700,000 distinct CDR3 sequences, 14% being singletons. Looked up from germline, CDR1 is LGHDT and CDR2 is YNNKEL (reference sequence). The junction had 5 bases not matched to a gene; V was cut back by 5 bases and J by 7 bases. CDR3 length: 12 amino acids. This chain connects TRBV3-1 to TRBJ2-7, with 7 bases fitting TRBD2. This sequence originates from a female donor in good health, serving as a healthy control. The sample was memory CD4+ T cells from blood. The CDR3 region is CASSSTGGEQYF. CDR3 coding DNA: TGTGCCAGCAGCTCTACGGGGGGAGAGCAGTACTTC.